Shown below are 9 T cell receptor beta chains from a single sample sequenced in a study of T-cell memory formation after mild COVID-19. TCRdb ran MiXCR on the 5' RACE reads and lists one entry per CDR3 protein. Seen here are around 150,000 distinct CDR3 sequences, 11% observed once, and the top ten hold roughly 3.8%. Input material: PBMCs or a T cell subset sorted from them (not recorded which). Receptors originate from a man between 18 and 35 years old who had mild COVID-19 (a few samples of this study predate the infection). Cell type and time point are not known.

In its sample, this clonotype was seen many times. CDR3 residues: CASSLNRGQETQYF. The CDR3 nucleotides read TGTGCCAGCAGCTTAAATCGGGGGCAAGAGACCCAGTACTTC. The V and J genes are TRBV7-3 and TRBJ2-5, with D possibly TRBD2 on 6 matching bases. V lost 1 base, J lost 2 bases, and 8 bases lay in between. Germline loops: CDR1 SGHTA, CDR2 FQGTGA. The CDR3 covers 14 residues.

This sequence joins TRBV7-9 and TRBJ2-1, with 12 bases aligning to TRBD1. After removal of 1 base from V and 9 bases from J, the junction contained 4 bases not matched to a gene. The germline V gene has CDR1 SEHNR and CDR2 FQNEAQ (reference sequence). This CDR3 contains 15 residues. The CDR3 loop is CASSLGDRGHGEQFF. CDR3 nucleotide sequence: TGTGCCAGCAGCTTAGGGGACAGGGGGCATGGTGAGCAGTTCTTC. Drawing the rest from reference TRBV7-9 and TRBJ2-1, the complete variable domain is DTGVSQNPRHKITKRGQNVTFRCDPISEHNRLYWYRQTLGQGPEFLTYFQNEAQLEKSRLLSDRFSAERPKGSFSTLEIQRTEQGDSAMYLCASSLGDRGHGEQFFGPGTRLTVL.

The CDR3 is CASRRGGTGTRNEKLFF. In nucleotides, the CDR3 is TGTGCCAGCAGAAGGGGGGGCACCGGGACAAGGAATGAAAAACTGTTTTTT. The genes are TRBV7-3 and TRBJ1-4; perhaps TRBD1 as D (6 bases). The V gene's germline CDR1 is SGHTA and CDR2 FQGTGA. The CDR3 runs 17 residues. Trimming shortened V by 6 bases and J by 5 bases, and 22 bases separated the two germline ends.

This clonotype showed up just a few times. The rearrangement uses TRBV27 and TRBJ2-7; D is possibly TRBD1 (6 bases). This CDR3 spans 16 amino acids. Trimming cost V 8 bases and J 3 bases, with 23 bases left between them. Germline assignment: CDR1 MNHEY and CDR2 SMNVEV (reference sequence). CDR3 sequence reads: CASGPLVGTRHYEQYF. DNA of the CDR3: TGTGCCAGCGGACCGCTTGTTGGGACACGGCACTACGAGCAGTACTTC.

Only a few counts were recorded for this clonotype. The rearrangement links TRBV2 to TRBJ2-3; D uncertain. Germline lookup yields CDR1 SNHLY and CDR2 FYNNEI. The V end was cut by 3 bases, the J end by 3 bases, with 4 bases between. The CDR3 is 12 amino acids. This chain's CDR3 is CASSDSTDTQYF. The CDR3 DNA follows: TGTGCCAGCAGTGATAGTACAGATACGCAGTATTTT.

This clonotype was counted a few times. The V gene is TRBV7-3, the J gene TRBJ2-5; D possibly corresponds to TRBD1 (5 bases). The CDR3 consists of 15 residues. Germline lookup yields CDR1 SGHTA and CDR2 FQGTGA. Trimming shortened V by 2 bases and J by 5 bases, and 15 bases separated the two germline ends. The CDR3 region has the DNA TGTGCCAGCAGCTTAGAAGGGGTATCGGTGGAGACCCAGTACTTC. Translated: CASSLEGVSVETQYF.

This clonotype was detected a few times. The rearrangement links TRBV5-1 to TRBJ2-3; D is undetermined. Germline-derived CDR1 and CDR2 are SGHRS and YFSETQ. CDR3 length: 14 amino acids. Trimming took 5 bases from V and 0 from J, leaving 10 bases between them. CDR3 nucleotide sequence: TGCGCCAGCAGGGGCGTCACCAGCACAGATACGCAGTATTTT. Translation: CASRGVTSTDTQYF.

V is TRBV7-2 and J is TRBJ2-5; no clear D gene. The CDR3 is 14 amino acids. From germline, CDR1 is SGHTA and CDR2 FQGNSA. V shed 4 bases and J shed 2 bases, with 11 bases lying between them. As DNA, the CDR3 is TGTGCCAGCAGCTCCAGCGCTCCACAAGAGACCCAGTACTTC. Its translation: CASSSSAPQETQYF.

In this sample, this clonotype turned up a few times. V is TRBV20-1 and J is TRBJ2-3; TRBD2 matches at 7 bases. Germline CDR1 and CDR2: DFQATT and SNEGSKA (reference sequence). The ends lost 0 bases at V and 1 base at J; junction bases unmatched: 4. This CDR3 comprises 15 residues. In DNA form, the CDR3 reads TGCAGTGCTAGAGAAGGTCTAGCGGGCACAGATACGCAGTATTTT. It codes for CSAREGLAGTDTQYF.